Below, 22 T cell receptor beta chains from the same sample are listed, as sequenced in a study of shared clonotypes between healthy human individuals. Produced via immunoSEQ multiplex PCR; TCRdb's table is partial and in-frame only. The sample records some 500,000 clones, 77% being singletons. The sample comprised PBMCs. The receptors here all came from a woman in her forties in good health. Some clones in this sample may be carry-over from other donors' samples.

The genes are TRBV7-2 and TRBJ1-1; D gene unclear. Deletions cut 2 bases from V and 11 bases from J, with 15 bases between. The CDR3 extends over 13 amino acids. Germline V gene data show CDR1 as SGHTA and CDR2 as FQGNSA. CDR3 DNA sequence: TGTGCCAGCAGCTTACCGGAAAGGTCAAGGGCTTTCTTT. Translated, it gives CASSLPERSRAFF.

In this sample, this clone turned up a few times. This sequence is one base from a far larger clone and is likely a read error. V gene TRBV30 combines with J gene TRBJ2-5, with D hard to call. The V gene's germline CDR1 is GTSNPN and CDR2 SVGIG (reference sequence). The CDR3 is made up of 11 amino acids. The CDR3 nucleotides read TGTACCTGGACGCCGCAAGAGACCCAGTACTTC. Its protein product is CTWTPQETQYF.

The chain recombines TRBV4-2 with TRBJ2-1, with 7 bases matching TRBD2. The V and J ends lost 1 base and 7 bases, in that order; junction bases with no gene match: 4. CDR1 and CDR2 from the germline V gene are LGHNA and YNFKEQ. This CDR3 has 14 amino acids. CDR3 loop: CASSQGDYENEQFF. The CDR3 coding sequence is TGTGCCAGCAGCCAAGGGGACTACGAAAATGAGCAGTTCTTC.

Remarks on this clone: A much larger clonotype is one base distant, so this may be a read error. The J gene is TRBJ2-3, the V gene TRBV14, with 10 bases that match TRBD1. V was clipped by 4 bases and J by 5 bases; unmatched bases: 12. Germline loops: CDR1 SGHDN, CDR2 FVKESK. CDR3 length: 17 amino acids. CDR3 bases: TGTGCCAGCAGCCGACACCCGGGACAGGGGCCTGGAGATACGCAGTATTTT. This gives the protein CASSRHPGQGPGDTQYF.

This clone was counted once. This chain links TRBV15 with TRBJ1-2; D gene uncertain. V was clipped by 0 bases and J by 8 bases, with 7 bases between them. In germline, CDR1 is LNHNV, CDR2 YYDKDF (reference sequence). The CDR3 has 12 amino acids. CDR3 region: CATSRDRGGYTF. Here the CDR3 DNA reads TGTGCCACCAGCAGAGACCGCGGGGGCTACACCTTC.

The chain links TRBV5-1 to TRBJ1-4; D remains ambiguous. Germline CDR1 SGHRS, CDR2 YFSETQ. Deletions cut 2 bases from V and 3 bases from J, with 14 bases between. The length of the CDR3 is 16 residues. The CDR3 DNA is TGCGCCAGCAGCTTCGGCAGGTCGGTTGCTAATGAAAAACTGTTTTTT. It yields the protein CASSFGRSVANEKLFF.

This clone was detected once. The chain employs TRBV10-3 and TRBJ1-2, with 7 bases matching TRBD1. The junction had 5 bases not matched to a gene; V was cut back by 2 bases and J by 5 bases. The CDR3 runs 14 residues. Germline CDR1 reads ENHRY; CDR2 reads SYGVKD. CDR3 coding DNA: TGTGCCATCAGTGAGCGGGGGACAGTATATGGCTACACCTTC. Amino acid sequence: CAISERGTVYGYTF.

This clone has a handful of counts. V is TRBV4-2 and J is TRBJ2-3, with a possible D match to TRBD2 (5 bases). The CDR3 sequence is 17 residues long. V was shortened by 0 bases and J by 0 bases, with 13 bases between the two germline ends. Germline-derived CDR1 and CDR2 are LGHNA and YNFKEQ. For the CDR3, the DNA is TGTGCCAGCAGCCAAGATCGAGCTAGCCCGAGCACAGATACGCAGTATTTT. Amino acids: CASSQDRASPSTDTQYF.

This clone occurred many times. Other DNA variants within this sample encode the same CDR3. The rearrangement uses TRBV4-2 and TRBJ2-3, with 7 bases that match TRBD2. The CDR3 sequence is 16 residues long. Germline-derived CDR1 and CDR2 are LGHNA and YNFKEQ. V lost 3 bases to trimming and J lost 0 bases; unmatched junction nucleotides: 6. CDR3 sequence: CASSQGTTTSTDTQYF. The DNA for the CDR3 is TGTGCCAGCAGCCAGGGGACTACCACTAGCACAGATACGCAGTATTTT.

V is TRBV18 and J is TRBJ2-5; no clear D gene. Trimming took 3 bases from V and 4 from J, leaving 18 bases between them. CDR1 is KGHSH and CDR2 is LQKENI in the germline V gene. The CDR3 is 16 amino acids. CDR3 nucleotide sequence: TGTGCCAGCTCACCCTCACCCATATCGACATTAGAGACCCAGTACTTC. Translated, it gives CASSPSPISTLETQYF.

This chain links TRBV7-2 with TRBJ2-1; D possibly corresponds to TRBD2 (6 bases). V gave up 5 bases and J gave up 2 bases, with 16 bases separating them. Germline CDR1 is SGHTA and CDR2 is FQGNSA. This CDR3 contains 16 residues. The CDR3 loop reads CASSQFGGGTYNEQFF. In DNA form, the CDR3 reads TGTGCCAGCAGCCAGTTCGGGGGAGGCACCTACAATGAGCAGTTCTTC.

V and J are TRBV29-1 and TRBJ2-1, with a weak D call TRBD2 (5 bases). V was cut by 7 bases and J by 7 bases, with 17 bases left in between. This CDR3 has 13 amino acids. Germline V gene lookup returns CDR1 SQVTM and CDR2 ANQGSEA. The CDR3 nucleotides read TGCAGCGCCTCGCGGGCTGGCGGAAATGAGCAGTTCTTC. Its protein is CSASRAGGNEQFF.

This chain links TRBV4-3 with TRBJ2-7, with 7 positions matching TRBD1. Germline-derived CDR1 and CDR2 are LGHNA and YSLEER. The CDR3 is made up of 16 amino acids. The J segment lost 2 bases and the V segment lost 1 base, leaving 8 bases of the junction unmatched. CDR3 amino acids: CASSQVLGTETYEQYF. Here the CDR3 DNA reads TGCGCCAGCAGCCAAGTCCTCGGGACAGAGACCTACGAGCAGTACTTC.

The V call is TRBV2, the J call TRBJ2-7; D ambiguous. Per germline, CDR1 SNHLY and CDR2 FYNNEI. V lost 3 bases and J lost 2, with 8 bases in between. The CDR3 totals 13 residues. As DNA, the CDR3 is TGTGCCAGCAGTGAGGGGTTGGCCTACGAGCAGTACTTC. This codes for CASSEGLAYEQYF.

This clone was observed a single time. This probably arose from a read error, given a far larger clone one base away. The sample contains more than one DNA sequence encoding this CDR3. The CDR3 DNA reads as TGCAGCGCTTCAACAGGGGGCAACTACGAGCAGTACTTC. Translated, it gives CSASTGGNYEQYF. The rearrangement joins TRBV29-1 to TRBJ2-7; TRBD1 matches 9 bases. This CDR3 comprises 13 residues. The germline V gene has CDR1 SQVTM and CDR2 ANQGSEA. The junction had 7 bases not matched to a gene; V was cut back by 7 bases and J by 3 bases.

This clone has only a few counts. The chain carries TRBV10-2 and TRBJ1-5; D may be TRBD1 (5 bases). Germline CDR1 is WSHSY and CDR2 is SAAADI. The CDR3 spans 13 residues. Trimming took off 8 bases at V and 4 bases at J, with 12 bases between the two ends. The CDR3 nucleotides read TGCGCCAGCGGGCAGGGAGGGAATCAGCCCCAGCATTTT. It yields the protein CASGQGGNQPQHF.

The V and J genes are TRBV7-3 and TRBJ2-1; D perhaps matches TRBD2 (6 bases). Germline V gene lookup returns CDR1 SGHTA and CDR2 FQGTGA. CDR3 length: 13 amino acids. V was pared by 4 bases and J by 8 bases, with 12 bases between. The CDR3 DNA sequence: TGTGCCAGCAGCTCCGGGAGTCTTGATGAGCAGTTCTTC. This encodes CASSSGSLDEQFF. The full variable domain, with the rest looked up from reference TRBV7-3 and TRBJ2-1, is GAGVSQTPSNKVTEKGKYVELRCDPISGHTALYWYRQSLGQGPEFLIYFQGTGAADDSGLPNDRFFAVRPEGSVSTLKIQRTERGDSAVYLCASSSGSLDEQFFGPGTRLTVL.

In regard to this clone: This is likely an artifact of a read error, given a far larger clone one base away. The sample has other DNA sequences that encode this CDR3 too. The rearrangement uses TRBV9 and TRBJ2-3; no clear D. Germline V gene sequence: CDR1 SGDLS, CDR2 YYNGEE. CDR3 length: 12 amino acids. V was pared by 8 bases and J by 5 bases, with 12 bases between. CDR3 bases: TGTGCCAGTAGTGGTTTGGGAGATACGCAGTATTTT. As protein: CASSGLGDTQYF.

The genes are TRBV28 and TRBJ2-1; D ambiguous. Germline loops: CDR1 MDHEN, CDR2 SYDVKM. This CDR3 contains 12 residues. V lost 5 bases, J lost 11 bases, and 13 bases lay in between. In DNA, the CDR3 is TGTGCCAGCAGTCCCCGGGCCGGCCAGCAGTTCTTC. Its translation: CASSPRAGQQFF.

V is TRBV19 and J is TRBJ1-5, with TRBD1 matching 7 bases. V was clipped by 2 bases and J by 3 bases; unmatched bases: 10. The CDR3 loop spans 17 amino acids. CDR1 and CDR2 (germline): LNHDA, SQIVND (reference sequence). CDR3 sequence (DNA): TGTGCCAGTAGTATATCACAGGGGAGTAGCTTCAATCAGCCCCAGCATTTT. It translates to CASSISQGSSFNQPQHF.

The chain combines TRBV20-1 with TRBJ2-7; TRBD1 might be the D (6 bases). The CDR3 is made up of 11 amino acids. Trimming left V 3 bases short and J 7 bases short, with 10 bases between. Germline values: CDR1 DFQATT, CDR2 SNEGSKA (reference sequence). The CDR3 nucleotides read TGCAGTGCTAGCCACGGACAGGAGCAGTACTTC. Its protein is CSASHGQEQYF.

V gene TRBV28 combines with J gene TRBJ1-2, with D perhaps TRBD1 (6 bases). The CDR3 is 13 residues long. Trimming removed 3 bases at V and 8 bases at J, with 13 bases between. CDR1 and CDR2 from the germline V gene are MDHEN and SYDVKM. The chain's CDR3 is CASSLIQGGGYTF. DNA of the CDR3: TGTGCCAGCAGTTTGATACAGGGTGGCGGCTACACCTTC.